The subject of this entry is one TCR beta chain. Its antigen remains unknown. The PCR employed 60 Vbeta primers together with 13 Jbeta primers. Some clones are missing from TCRdb's copy, which holds only in-frame ones; the method was immunoSEQ multiplex PCR. This table has around 190,000 clones, more than 70% appearing once. The sample comes from a study of cytomegalovirus exposure and HLA in healthy donors. Study-wide findings and caveats: Presence/absence analyses rested on an assumption that sequencing depth was roughly uniform across donors.

Germline CDR1 and CDR2: MDHEN and SYDVKM. This CDR3 is built from 18 residues. V lost 6 bases and J lost 1; bases outside the gene matches: 10. The rearrangement uses TRBV28 and TRBJ1-4; 11 nucleotides agree with TRBD1. Sample: PBMCs. The clonotype originates from a man aged 35 to 55 in good health and CMV-seropositive. For the CDR3, the DNA is TGTGCCAGCAGCGCAGGACAGGGGGCATACGGAACTAATGAAAAACTGTTTTTT. It specifies CASSAGQGAYGTNEKLFF.